This T cell receptor (beta chain) was retrieved from a study of radiotherapy plus CTLA-4 blockade in lung cancer. Turning to the study itself: For about 18% of patients, objective responses occurred, and 30% to 35% had disease control.

This clone is a singleton in its sample. Its antigen is not known. Study conclusions and caveats: With interferon-beta, early dynamics of blood T cell clones were reported to best predict response. TCR clones originating in tumors grew in number in blood after radiotherapy plus ipilimumab.

Focal radiation and CTLA-4 blockade (ipilimumab) were tested in chemo-refractory metastatic non-small-cell lung cancer patients. The method was immunoSEQ multiplex PCR; TCRdb's version includes in-frame clones alone and lacks a portion of them. Of about 29,000 clones detected, roughly 77% appear once; the ten largest clones hold just under 25%. Germline V CDR1 and CDR2: SNHLY, FYNNEI. The CDR3 sequence is 18 residues long. Trimming removed 5 bases from V and 0 bases from J; junction bases left unmatched: 13. This clonotype was sampled from a human donor with non-small cell lung cancer that progressed on radiotherapy plus ipilimumab. Sample: peripheral blood, taken from a patient treated with radiotherapy plus ipilimumab. V usage is TRBV2 and J usage is TRBJ1-1, with 9 bases that match TRBD1. CDR3 region: CASSHPDRGNIMNTEAFF. For the CDR3, the DNA is TGTGCCAGCAGTCACCCAGACAGGGGGAACATCATGAACACTGAAGCTTTCTTT.